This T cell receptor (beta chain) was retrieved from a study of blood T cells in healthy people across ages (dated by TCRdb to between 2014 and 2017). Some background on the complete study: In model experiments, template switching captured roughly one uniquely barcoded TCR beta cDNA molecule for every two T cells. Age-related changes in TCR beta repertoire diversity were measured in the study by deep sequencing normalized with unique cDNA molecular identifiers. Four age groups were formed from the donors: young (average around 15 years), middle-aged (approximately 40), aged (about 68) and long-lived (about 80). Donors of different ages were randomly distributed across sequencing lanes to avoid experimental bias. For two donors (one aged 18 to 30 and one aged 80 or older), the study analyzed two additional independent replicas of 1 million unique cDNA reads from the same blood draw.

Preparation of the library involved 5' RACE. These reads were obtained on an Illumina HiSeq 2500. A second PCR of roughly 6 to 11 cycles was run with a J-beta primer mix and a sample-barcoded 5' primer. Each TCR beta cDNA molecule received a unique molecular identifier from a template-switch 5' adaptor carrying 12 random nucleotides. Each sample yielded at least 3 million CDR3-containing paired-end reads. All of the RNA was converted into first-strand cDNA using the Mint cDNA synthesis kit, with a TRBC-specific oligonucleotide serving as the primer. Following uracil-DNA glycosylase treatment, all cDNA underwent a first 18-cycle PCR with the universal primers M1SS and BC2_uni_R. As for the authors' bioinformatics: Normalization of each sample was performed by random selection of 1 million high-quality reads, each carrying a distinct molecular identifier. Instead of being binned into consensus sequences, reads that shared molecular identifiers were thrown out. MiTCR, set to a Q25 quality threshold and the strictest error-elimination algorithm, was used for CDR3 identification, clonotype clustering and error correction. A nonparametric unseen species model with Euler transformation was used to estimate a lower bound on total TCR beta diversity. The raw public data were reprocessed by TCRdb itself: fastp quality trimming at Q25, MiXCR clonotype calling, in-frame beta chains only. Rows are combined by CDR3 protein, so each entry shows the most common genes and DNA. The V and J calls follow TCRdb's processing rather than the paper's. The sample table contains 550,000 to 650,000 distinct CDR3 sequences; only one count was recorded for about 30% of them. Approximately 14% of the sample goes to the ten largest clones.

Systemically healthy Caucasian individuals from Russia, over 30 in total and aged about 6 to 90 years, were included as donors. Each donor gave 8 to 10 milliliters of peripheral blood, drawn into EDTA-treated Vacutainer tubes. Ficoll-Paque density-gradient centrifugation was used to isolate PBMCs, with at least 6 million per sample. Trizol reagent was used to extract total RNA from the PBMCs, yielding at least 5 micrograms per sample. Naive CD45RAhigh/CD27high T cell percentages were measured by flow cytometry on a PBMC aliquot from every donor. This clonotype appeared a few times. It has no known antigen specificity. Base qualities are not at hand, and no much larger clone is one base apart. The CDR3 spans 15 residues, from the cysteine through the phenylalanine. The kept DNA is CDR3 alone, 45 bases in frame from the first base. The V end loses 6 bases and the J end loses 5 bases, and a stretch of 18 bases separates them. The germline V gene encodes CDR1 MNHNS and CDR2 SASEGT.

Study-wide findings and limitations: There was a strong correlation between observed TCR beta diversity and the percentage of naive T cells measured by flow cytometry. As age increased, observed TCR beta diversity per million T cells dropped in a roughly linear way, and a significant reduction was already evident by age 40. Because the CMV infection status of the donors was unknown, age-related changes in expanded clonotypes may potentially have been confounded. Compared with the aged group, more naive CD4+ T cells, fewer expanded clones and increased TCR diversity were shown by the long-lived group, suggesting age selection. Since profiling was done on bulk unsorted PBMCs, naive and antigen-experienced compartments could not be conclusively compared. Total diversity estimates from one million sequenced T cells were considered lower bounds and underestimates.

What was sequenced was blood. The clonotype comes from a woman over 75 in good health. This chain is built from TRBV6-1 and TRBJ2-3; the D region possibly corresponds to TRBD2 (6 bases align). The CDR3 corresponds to CASRARAGGVDTQYF. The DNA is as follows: TGTGCCAGCAGGGCCCGGGCCGGGGGAGTAGATACGCAGTATTTT.